The 8 T cell receptor beta chains presented below share a single source sample, sequenced in a study of blood T cell repertoires in COVID-19. Produced via immunoSEQ multiplex PCR; TCRdb's table is partial and in-frame only. This table holds around 480,000 clones, about 90% found once. The sample taken for sequencing was PBMCs or T cells enriched from blood (not recorded which). The receptors come from a woman aged 18 to 35 who had recovered from COVID-19.

This clone was recorded only once. The V call is TRBV7-9, the J call TRBJ2-4; TRBD2 matches 10 bases. The J segment lost 9 bases and the V segment lost 5 bases, leaving 13 bases of the junction unmatched. CDR1 is SEHNR, CDR2 FQNEAQ, per germline (reference sequence). The CDR3 spans 16 residues. CDR3 nucleotide sequence: TGTGCCAGCAGCCGCAGGCGGACTAGCGGAGAGAGCATTCAGTACTTC. It codes for CASSRRRTSGESIQYF.

The rearrangement uses TRBV2 and TRBJ1-6; possible D gene TRBD1, 6 bases. V was cut by 3 bases and J by 2 bases, with 8 bases left in between. The CDR3 contains 15 residues. CDR1 is SNHLY, CDR2 FYNNEI, per germline. CDR3 bases: TGTGCCAGCAGTGATGACAGGACCTATAATTCACCCCTCCACTTT. It translates to CASSDDRTYNSPLHF.

With regard to this clone: Germline and junction disagree at one end, which may indicate a read error. The gene calls are TRBV2 and TRBJ1-1; D is unresolved. Germline V gives CDR1 SNHLY, CDR2 FYNNEI. CDR3 length equals 13 residues. CDR3 sequence reads: CASSTGGGSEAFF. CDR3 in DNA: TGTGCCAGCAGCACCGGAGGAGGGTCTGAGGCTTTCTTT.

The chain uses TRBV7-2 and TRBJ2-5, with D possibly matching TRBD2 (5 bases). Between the trimmed V and J ends, which lost 4 bases and 2 bases, there was a span of 14 bases. This CDR3 region has 15 residues. Germline-derived CDR1 and CDR2 are SGHTA and FQGNSA. Here the CDR3 DNA reads TGTGCCAGCAGCTGGAGGACGGGGAGACAAGAGACCCAGTACTTC. Amino acid sequence: CASSWRTGRQETQYF.

The chain uses TRBV27 and TRBJ1-1; 7 bases match TRBD1. This CDR3 spans 15 amino acids. V trimming: 6 bases; J trimming: 0 bases; junction bases outside the gene matches: 7. Germline CDR1 MNHEY, CDR2 SMNVEV (reference sequence). The CDR3 sequence: CASSPGTAMNTEAFF. As DNA, the CDR3 is TGTGCCAGCAGCCCCGGGACAGCTATGAACACTGAAGCTTTCTTT.

The CDR3 DNA is TGTGCCAGCAGTGGCCCCCGTACCTATGGCTACACCTTC. Its protein is CASSGPRTYGYTF. The chain uses TRBV12-3 or TRBV12-4 and TRBJ1-2; D unclear. V lost 5 bases and J 4 bases, leaving 11 bases between the germline ends. The CDR3 is 13 amino acids.

J is TRBJ2-5 and V is TRBV5-4, with D perhaps TRBD1 (7 bases). V was cut by 4 bases and J by 4 bases, with 14 bases left in between. This CDR3 comprises 14 residues. CDR1 is SGHNT and CDR2 is YYREEE in the germline V gene (reference sequence). The DNA of the CDR3 is TGTGCCAGCAGCCAAGACAGGGAGGTAGAGACCCAGTACTTC. It yields the protein CASSQDREVETQYF.

The chain links TRBV28 to TRBJ2-7, with TRBD1 matching 8 bases. The germline V gene has CDR1 MDHEN and CDR2 SYDVKM. This CDR3 region has 14 residues. The J segment lost 3 bases and the V segment lost 6 bases, leaving 7 bases of the junction unmatched. The CDR3 sequence: CASRGGQDLYEQYF. In DNA form, the CDR3 reads TGTGCCAGCAGGGGGGGACAGGACCTCTACGAGCAGTACTTC.